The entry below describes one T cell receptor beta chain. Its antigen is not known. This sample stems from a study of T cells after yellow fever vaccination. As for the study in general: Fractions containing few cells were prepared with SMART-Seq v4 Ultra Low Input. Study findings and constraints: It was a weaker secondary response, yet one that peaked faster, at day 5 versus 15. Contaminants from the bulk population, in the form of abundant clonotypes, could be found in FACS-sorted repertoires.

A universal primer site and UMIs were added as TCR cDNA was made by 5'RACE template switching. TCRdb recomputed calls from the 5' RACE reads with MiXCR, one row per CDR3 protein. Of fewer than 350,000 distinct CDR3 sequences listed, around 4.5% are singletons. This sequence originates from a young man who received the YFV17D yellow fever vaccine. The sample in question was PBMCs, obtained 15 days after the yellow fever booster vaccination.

DNA of the CDR3: TGTGCCAGTAGTATAGATCCCCGGGGCCAGGACACTGAAGCTTTCTTT. It codes for CASSIDPRGQDTEAFF. The chain uses TRBV19 and TRBJ1-1, with D maybe TRBD1 (5 bases). Per germline, CDR1 LNHDA and CDR2 SQIVND (reference sequence). Trimming took off 0 bases at V and 3 bases at J, with 14 bases between the two ends. This CDR3 is built from 16 residues.